Below, 13 T cell receptor beta chains from the same sample are listed, as sequenced in a study of CD8 T cells in Susac syndrome. Roughly 0.5 to 1 ug RNA was reverse transcribed with random hexamers. One entry per CDR3 protein, called by TCRdb with MiXCR from the immunoSEQ multiplex PCR reads. The profile covers 200,000 to 250,000 distinct CDR3 sequences, with over 85% appearing a single time and around 0.067% taken by the ten largest. Sequenced input: CD4+ T cells from PBMCs. Source of these receptors: a human donor with multiple sclerosis.

The chain carries TRBV12-5 and TRBJ2-7; maybe TRBD1 (6 bases). The CDR3 is 12 amino acids. Germline assignment: CDR1 LGHNT and CDR2 FRNRAP. Trimming took off 10 bases at V and 1 base at J, with 11 bases between the two ends. CDR3 region: CATPGHSYEQYV. CDR3 DNA sequence: TGTGCTACCCCGGGACATTCCTACGAGCAGTACGTC.

This chain connects TRBV12-5 to TRBJ1-1; the D is unclear. CDR1 is LGHNT and CDR2 is FRNRAP in the germline V gene. This CDR3 comprises 16 residues. The ends were cut back, 0 bases at V and 6 bases at J, with 17 bases in the middle. The CDR3 DNA reads as TGTGCTAGTGGTTTGGTATTGTCGGGTACGGCGGCTGAAGCTTTCTTT. Translating gives CASGLVLSGTAAEAFF.

V gene TRBV20-1 combines with J gene TRBJ1-1; 7 bases match TRBD1. The germline CDR1 and CDR2 sequences are DFQATT and SNEGSKA (reference sequence). The CDR3 has 14 residues. V dropped 4 bases and J dropped 0; count of bases not matched to a gene: 5. This CDR3 is CSANTGVVNTEAFF. CDR3 sequence (DNA): TGCAGTGCTAACACAGGGGTAGTGAACACTGAAGCTTTCTTT.

J is TRBJ1-1 and V is TRBV20-1; no clear D gene. Germline loops: CDR1 DFQATT, CDR2 SNEGSKA (reference sequence). V dropped 6 bases and J dropped 6 bases, with 8 bases sitting between them. The length of the CDR3 is 10 residues. CDR3 region: CSAVKAEAFF. The CDR3 region has the DNA TGCAGTGCCGTTAAGGCTGAAGCTTTCTTT.

The genes are TRBV4-1 and TRBJ1-2; weak D call: TRBD1 (6 bases). Germline lookup yields CDR1 MGHRA and CDR2 YSYEKL. The V end lost 1 base, the J end lost 8 bases, and 17 bases lay between the germline ends. The CDR3 is made up of 15 amino acids. CDR3 nucleotide sequence: TGCGCCAGCAGCCAAGCCCCCCTGGGGGCGCGAGGCTACACCTTC. This encodes CASSQAPLGARGYTF.

This clonotype showed up just once. The chain joins TRBV27 to TRBJ2-3, with 10 bases identical to TRBD2. Trimming at V came to 6 bases and at J to 3 bases, leaving 9 bases not matched to a gene. The CDR3 runs to 16 residues. The germline CDR1 and CDR2 sequences are MNHEY and SMNVEV (reference sequence). The CDR3 DNA follows: TGTGCCAGCAGCCGCCAGCGGGGGGGCCCGACAGATACGCAGTATTTT. Translated: CASSRQRGGPTDTQYF.

The chain employs TRBV6-1 and TRBJ1-5; TRBD1 is a possible D gene (5 bases). Trimming took off 6 bases at V and 2 bases at J, with 14 bases between the two ends. Germline CDR1 reads MNHNS; CDR2 reads SASEGT. The CDR3 contains 15 residues. This chain's CDR3 is CASSEGLGGNQPQHF. In DNA form, the CDR3 reads TGTGCCAGCAGCGAGGGGTTGGGAGGCAATCAGCCCCAGCATTTT.

This clonotype was recorded only once. The chain's CDR3 is CASSPKYGGRRTDTQYF. The CDR3 DNA is TGTGCCAGCAGTCCGAAATATGGCGGGCGAAGGACAGATACGCAGTATTTT. This sequence joins TRBV3-1 and TRBJ2-3; weak D call: TRBD2 (5 bases). This CDR3 has 17 residues. Between the trimmed V and J ends, which lost 6 bases and 3 bases, there was a span of 22 bases. Germline V gene data show CDR1 as LGHDT and CDR2 as YNNKEL (reference sequence).

This clonotype occurred once. The chain uses TRBV29-1 and TRBJ2-1, with D tentatively TRBD1 (6 bases). V gave up 5 bases and J gave up 4 bases, with 15 bases separating them. Germline V gene data show CDR1 as SQVTM and CDR2 as ANQGSEA. This CDR3 has 14 residues. The CDR3 DNA follows: TGCAGCGTTCGCAGGGGAACAGAGTACAATGAGCAGTTCTTC. The encoded protein is CSVRRGTEYNEQFF.

The chain is built from TRBV21-1 and TRBJ1-2. TRBV21-1 has pseudogene status. The CDR3 totals 12 residues. The DNA of the CDR3 is TGTGCCAGCAGCAATAGGGAGTGGGGCTACACCTTC. Its translation: CASSNREWGYTF.

This clonotype was found a few times. The rearrangement uses TRBV30 and TRBJ2-2, with D unresolved. CDR1 is GTSNPN and CDR2 is SVGIG in the germline V gene (reference sequence). CDR3 length equals 11 residues. The V and J ends lost 0 bases and 7 bases respectively, with 3 bases between them. CDR3 residues: CAWSVGGELFF. The DNA of the CDR3 is TGTGCCTGGAGTGTCGGCGGGGAGCTGTTTTTT.

V and J are TRBV3-1 and TRBJ1-2; D might be TRBD1 (5 bases). CDR3 length equals 15 residues. The ends were cut back, 1 base at V and 4 bases at J, with 13 bases in the middle. Germline CDR1 LGHDT, CDR2 YNNKEL (reference sequence). The CDR3 DNA reads as TGTGCCAGCAGCCAAGGGACACAGGTTACCTATGGCTACACCTTC. Its protein is CASSQGTQVTYGYTF.

V gene TRBV7-9 combines with J gene TRBJ2-5; possible D gene TRBD2, 5 bases. Germline V lookup: CDR1 SEHNR, CDR2 FQNEAQ (reference sequence). Trimming took 5 bases from V and 5 from J, leaving 15 bases between them. CDR3 length equals 14 residues. CDR3 loop: CASSPRASGETQYF. CDR3 sequence (DNA): TGTGCCAGCAGCCCGCGGGCGTCGGGGGAGACCCAGTACTTC.